Listed here are 26 T cell receptor beta chains from one sample, sequenced in a study of cytomegalovirus exposure and HLA in healthy donors. Use of 60 Vbeta and 13 Jbeta primers characterized the PCR. The assay was immunoSEQ multiplex PCR, and TCRdb's table has in-frame clones only and misses some. This table has about 120,000 clones, more than 60% appearing once. The sample taken for sequencing was PBMCs. The source is a female donor in good health and CMV-seronegative.

The chain employs TRBV7-6 and TRBJ1-4; tentative D call: TRBD1 (5 bases). The CDR3 is 15 amino acids. The V gene's germline CDR1 is SGHVS and CDR2 FNYEAQ. The V gene lost 5 bases and the J gene lost 5 bases, with 15 bases spanning the gap. CDR3 loop: CASSISQGGNEKLFF. Written as DNA, the CDR3 is TGTGCCAGCAGCATTAGTCAGGGAGGGAATGAAAAACTGTTTTTT.

The chain is built from TRBV5-1 and TRBJ2-1; TRBD1 agrees at 9 bases. V dropped 0 bases and J dropped 2; count of bases not matched to a gene: 3. Germline loops: CDR1 SGHRS, CDR2 YFSETQ. CDR3 length: 16 amino acids. CDR3 loop: CASSLGRDRAYNEQFF. The CDR3 DNA reads TGCGCCAGCAGCTTGGGCCGGGACAGGGCCTACAATGAGCAGTTCTTC.

This clone was observed a handful of times. J is TRBJ2-7 and V is TRBV10-3, with 8 bases fitting TRBD2. Trimming cost V 3 bases and J 6 bases; bases outside gene matches: 10. The CDR3 totals 15 residues. Germline lookup yields CDR1 ENHRY and CDR2 SYGVKD. For the CDR3, the DNA is TGTGCCATCAGTGACCCGGGACTAGATTCGGGCGAGCAGTACTTC. Amino acid sequence: CAISDPGLDSGEQYF.

This clone was recorded a few times. The J gene is TRBJ1-1, the V gene TRBV5-8; tentatively, D is TRBD1 (5 bases). The CDR3 has 15 amino acids. The germline gives CDR1 SGHTS, CDR2 YDEGEE. Trimming stripped 3 bases from V and 1 base from J, with 13 bases between. CDR3 coding DNA: TGTGCCAGCAGCTCGGAGGGACTGAGGAACACTGAAGCTTTCTTT. Its protein is CASSSEGLRNTEAFF. Combining the CDR3 with reference TRBV5-8 and TRBJ1-1 gives the whole variable domain EAGVTQSPTHLIKTRGQQATLRCSPISGHTSVYWYQQALGLGLQFLLWYDEGEERNRGNFPPRFSGRQFPNYSSELNVNALELEDSALYLCASSSEGLRNTEAFFGQGTRLTVV.

This clone was detected a few times. The chain recombines TRBV5-8 with TRBJ2-7; D ambiguous. This CDR3 is 15 amino acids long. V lost 1 base and J lost 3, with 14 bases in between. Germline V gene lookup returns CDR1 SGHTS and CDR2 YDEGEE. The CDR3 DNA sequence: TGTGCCAGCAGCTTGTCCGCAGGTATTATCTACGAGCAGTACTTC. It is translated as CASSLSAGIIYEQYF.

V is TRBV7-8 and J is TRBJ2-2, with 7 bases matching TRBD1. The CDR3 spans 15 residues. Germline values: CDR1 SGHVS, CDR2 FQNEAQ. V was pared by 1 base and J by 7 bases, with 6 bases of the junction left unmatched. CDR3 protein: CASSLETGRNGELFF. In DNA form, the CDR3 reads TGTGCCAGCAGCTTAGAGACAGGGCGGAACGGGGAGCTGTTTTTT.

Details on this clone: The sample holds other DNA sequences that translate to the same CDR3. V is TRBV5-8 and J is TRBJ1-4; 10 bases map to TRBD1. The CDR3 is 15 residues long. Germline values: CDR1 SGHTS, CDR2 YDEGEE. The junction had 1 base not matched to a gene; V was cut back by 0 bases and J by 5 bases. CDR3 in amino acids: CASSLGTGGNEKLFF. CDR3 nucleotides: TGTGCCAGCAGCTTGGGGACAGGGGGGAATGAAAAACTGTTTTTT.

J is TRBJ1-4 and V is TRBV10-2, with D perhaps matching TRBD1 (6 bases). Deletions cut 8 bases from V and 7 bases from J, with 11 bases between. The CDR3 sequence is 12 residues long. CDR1 is WSHSY and CDR2 is SAAADI in the germline V gene. The CDR3, as DNA: TGCGCCAGCCAACAGGGCCCTGAAAAACTGTTTTTT. Protein sequence: CASQQGPEKLFF.

This clone was recorded a few times. This sequence joins TRBV18 and TRBJ2-2; D may be TRBD1 (6 bases). Trimming removed 3 bases at V and 7 bases at J, with 18 bases between. This CDR3 region has 16 residues. Looked up from germline, CDR1 is KGHSH and CDR2 is LQKENI. The CDR3 protein is CASSPRDPRGGGELFF. Here the CDR3 DNA reads TGTGCCAGCTCACCCCGGGACCCCAGAGGGGGCGGGGAGCTGTTTTTT. Combining the CDR3 with reference TRBV18 and TRBJ2-2 gives the whole variable domain NAGVMQNPRHLVRRRGQEARLRCSPMKGHSHVYWYRQLPEEGLKFMVYLQKENIIDESGMPKERFSAEFPKEGPSILRIQQVVRGDSAAYFCASSPRDPRGGGELFFGEGSRLTVL.

V is TRBV30 and J is TRBJ1-5; D possibly corresponds to TRBD1 (6 bases). The germline V gene encodes CDR1 GTSNPN and CDR2 SVGIG (reference sequence). The CDR3 is made up of 14 amino acids. V was pared by 1 base and J by 2 bases, with 9 bases between. The CDR3 loop reads CAWSEGVGNQPQHF. The CDR3 nucleotides are TGTGCCTGGAGTGAGGGGGTTGGCAATCAGCCCCAGCATTTT.

This chain links TRBV19 with TRBJ1-5; D gene unclear. Germline V lookup: CDR1 LNHDA, CDR2 SQIVND (reference sequence). With 7 bases removed from V and 11 bases from J, the gap between germline ends came to 18 bases. The CDR3 sequence is 13 residues long. CDR3 region: CASTELSLQAQHF. CDR3 bases: TGTGCCAGTACCGAACTGTCTCTCCAGGCCCAGCATTTT.

This clone has just a few counts. The chain has TRBV21-1 and TRBJ2-3; the DNA was not used to check the table's D call, TRBD1. TRBV21-1 is reported as a pseudogene. The CDR3 extends over 19 amino acids. The CDR3 nucleotides read TGTGCCAGCAGCAAAAAACAGACTAGGGACAGGGTTGTCACAGATACGCAGTATTTT. This codes for CASSKKQTRDRVVTDTQYF.

V usage is TRBV19 and J usage is TRBJ2-5; 9 nucleotides line up with TRBD2. V trimming: 1 base; J trimming: 2 bases; junction bases outside the gene matches: 5. Germline CDR1 reads LNHDA; CDR2 reads SQIVND (reference sequence). This CDR3 has 16 amino acids. The chain's CDR3 is CASSIGAGGVQETQYF. The CDR3 DNA reads TGTGCCAGTAGTATAGGAGCGGGGGGTGTTCAAGAGACCCAGTACTTC.

The chain links TRBV28 to TRBJ1-5, with 8 bases lining up with TRBD1. Trimming at V came to 6 bases and at J to 5 bases, leaving 3 bases not matched to a gene. Germline CDR1 and CDR2: MDHEN and SYDVKM. CDR3 length equals 13 residues. The CDR3 DNA sequence: TGTGCCAGCAGGACAGGGGCCGATCAGCCCCAGCATTTT. Translating gives CASRTGADQPQHF.

The chain recombines TRBV7-9 with TRBJ1-1; D is possibly TRBD1 (6 bases). Per the germline V gene, CDR1 is SEHNR and CDR2 is FQNEAQ (reference sequence). Trimming took off 6 bases at V and 5 bases at J, with 16 bases between the two ends. CDR3 length: 14 amino acids. CDR3 residues: CASSGGFQGTEAFF. Here the CDR3 DNA reads TGTGCCAGCAGTGGCGGGTTTCAGGGGACTGAAGCTTTCTTT. Filled out from reference TRBV7-9 and TRBJ1-1, the complete variable domain reads DTGVSQNPRHKITKRGQNVTFRCDPISEHNRLYWYRQTLGQGPEFLTYFQNEAQLEKSRLLSDRFSAERPKGSFSTLEIQRTEQGDSAMYLCASSGGFQGTEAFFGQGTRLTVV.

V is TRBV15 and J is TRBJ1-4; a weak D match, TRBD1 (5 bases). CDR3 length: 13 residues. Trimming took 4 bases from V and 4 from J, leaving 7 bases between them. Germline V gene data show CDR1 as LNHNV and CDR2 as YYDKDF (reference sequence). The CDR3 loop reads CATSTRDNEKLFF. Here the CDR3 DNA reads TGTGCCACCAGCACCAGGGATAATGAAAAACTGTTTTTT.

The chain recombines TRBV6-5 with TRBJ2-7; the match to TRBD1 covers 10 bases. This CDR3 contains 16 residues. CDR1 and CDR2 from the germline V gene are MNHEY and SVGAGI. The J segment lost 5 bases and the V segment lost 2 bases, leaving 9 bases of the junction unmatched. The CDR3, as DNA: TGTGCCAGCAGTTACCATCCGACAGGGGGCGGAGACGAGCAGTACTTC. Translated: CASSYHPTGGGDEQYF.

In this sample, this clone turned up once. The J gene is TRBJ1-6, the V gene TRBV28, with TRBD1 as a possible D gene (6 bases). The CDR3 runs 14 residues. Trimming stripped 8 bases from V and 8 bases from J, with 16 bases between. The germline CDR1 and CDR2 sequences are MDHEN and SYDVKM. CDR3 sequence: CASHSAGADSPLHF. The CDR3 DNA reads as TGTGCCAGCCATTCGGCAGGGGCGGATTCACCCCTCCACTTT.

The V and J genes are TRBV19 and TRBJ2-2; D is ambiguous. The CDR3 has 15 amino acids. Germline CDR1 reads LNHDA; CDR2 reads SQIVND (reference sequence). V shed 5 bases and J shed 0 bases, with 10 bases lying between them. As DNA, the CDR3 is TGTGCCAGTAGTCCACAAATTACGAACACCGGGGAGCTGTTTTTT. It codes for CASSPQITNTGELFF.

V is TRBV30 and J is TRBJ2-3; D uncertain. In germline, CDR1 is GTSNPN, CDR2 SVGIG (reference sequence). CDR3 length: 14 residues. Trimming took 0 bases from V and 2 from J, leaving 9 bases between them. CDR3 sequence reads: CAWSVRGDTDTQYF. In DNA form, the CDR3 reads TGTGCCTGGAGTGTAAGAGGAGACACAGATACGCAGTATTTT.

The chain links TRBV9 to TRBJ2-3; no definite D call. Germline assignment: CDR1 SGDLS and CDR2 YYNGEE. Trimming took 4 bases from V and 5 from J, leaving 8 bases between them. The CDR3 has 12 residues. The DNA for the CDR3 is TGTGCCAGCAGCCCCTACGGAGATACGCAGTATTTT. Its translation: CASSPYGDTQYF.

This chain links TRBV6-1 with TRBJ1-2; D is uncertain. Between the trimmed V and J ends, which lost 10 bases and 5 bases, there was a span of 11 bases. This CDR3 is 11 amino acids long. The germline CDR1 and CDR2 sequences are MNHNS and SASEGT. The CDR3 DNA is TGTGCCACCAAAATTACTTATGGCTACACCTTC. It specifies CATKITYGYTF.

This sequence joins TRBV5-8 and TRBJ1-3; D unclear. CDR1 SGHTS and CDR2 YDEGEE come from the germline V gene. Trimming took off 8 bases at V and 0 bases at J, with 18 bases between the two ends. This CDR3 is 16 amino acids long. The CDR3 coding sequence is TGTGCCAGTACAGTTAGGCTGACCAACTCTGGAAACACCATATATTTT. This sequence encodes CASTVRLTNSGNTIYF.

This chain connects TRBV5-1 to TRBJ1-1; D is possibly TRBD1 (6 bases). This CDR3 is 13 amino acids long. The germline gives CDR1 SGHRS, CDR2 YFSETQ. V was clipped by 4 bases and J by 7 bases, with 14 bases between them. In DNA form, the CDR3 reads TGCGCCAGCAGCACCATCAGGGGAAATGAAGCTTTCTTT. It translates to CASSTIRGNEAFF.

The rearrangement joins TRBV4-3 to TRBJ1-2; no firm D call. The CDR3 runs 13 residues. Germline lookup yields CDR1 LGHNA and CDR2 YSLEER. With 1 base removed from V and 8 bases from J, the gap between germline ends came to 11 bases. The CDR3 bases are TGCGCCAGCAGCCAAGGCGGGGTAGAGGGCTACACCTTC. Protein: CASSQGGVEGYTF.

The J gene is TRBJ2-5, the V gene TRBV6-5; tentative D call: TRBD1 (6 bases). This CDR3 spans 13 amino acids. Germline V CDR1 and CDR2: MNHEY, SVGAGI. V was shortened by 6 bases and J by 4 bases, with 12 bases between the two germline ends. CDR3 loop: CASSGDRLETQYF. The CDR3 nucleotides read TGTGCCAGCAGCGGAGACAGGCTAGAGACCCAGTACTTC.